This T cell receptor beta chain originates from a study of T cell responses to AZD1222 COVID-19 vaccine. Study-level background: Investigators merged groups given second doses at roughly 4 or roughly 12 weeks.

Turning to this clone: Its antigen is unknown.

Study-wide results and caveats: At baseline, seropositivity was found in only a handful of AZD1222 recipients. After two AZD1222 doses, spike-specific TCR breadth and depth rose versus day 0. Repertoire samples came only from after the peak T cell response.

The data were produced by immunoSEQ multiplex PCR, yet TCRdb's version contains in-frame clones alone and is incomplete. This table has some 140,000 clones, 80% to 90% appearing once. Per germline, CDR1 WNHNN and CDR2 SYGVQD (reference sequence). The CDR3 is 14 residues long. Unmatched junction bases numbered 6, after V lost 2 bases and J lost 8 bases. J is TRBJ2-4 and V is TRBV10-1; 7 positions agree with TRBD1. The source is an adult in good health. The sequencing used peripheral blood, collected on day 0 of AZD1222 vaccination. CDR3: CASSETRQGDIQYF. The CDR3 DNA sequence: TGCGCCAGCAGTGAGACACGACAGGGTGACATTCAGTACTTC.